This T cell receptor beta chain was obtained from a study of blood T cell repertoires in COVID-19. At the level of the study: From T cells, B-cell-depleted T cells, or PBMCs came the material, which was cDNA or gDNA.

Study processing details: Estimated nucleated cell counts came from reference gene primer amplification. The repertoire was sequenced with immunoSEQ multiplex PCR; TCRdb's copy has only in-frame clones and lacks some. That table furnishes V, J and clone size, whereas the DNA furnished D and trimming. The data contain 130,000 or so clones, about four fifths of them singletons. Which cohort a participant joined came from the clinical history participants gave. All recovered Cohort 3 donors got two negative PCRs, got clearance, or saw symptom resolution. Germline lookup yields CDR1 SGHRS and CDR2 YFSETQ. The length of the CDR3 is 16 residues. Trimming took off 5 bases at V and 0 bases at J, with 17 bases between the two ends.

The material sequenced was PBMCs or T cells enriched from blood (not recorded which). The rearrangement joins TRBV5-1 to TRBJ1-1; TRBD1 is a possible D gene (5 bases). The clonotype comes from a man between 45 and 60 years old who had recovered from COVID-19. CDR3 sequence reads: CASRPRQGSLNTEAFF. CDR3 coding DNA: TGCGCCAGCAGGCCCCGGCAGGGCAGTTTGAACACTGAAGCTTTCTTT. The entire variable domain, with the rest obtained from reference TRBV5-1 and TRBJ1-1, is as follows: KAGVTQTPRYLIKTRGQQVTLSCSPISGHRSVSWYQQTPGQGLQFLFEYFSETQRNKGNFPGRFSGRQFSNSRSEMNVSTLELGDSALYLCASRPRQGSLNTEAFFGQGTRLTVV.